Below, 5 T cell receptor beta chains from the same sample are listed, as sequenced in a study of blood T cell repertoires in COVID-19. Profiled with immunoSEQ multiplex PCR; TCRdb holds only in-frame clones, not every one. The sample records 240,000 or so clones, about four fifths being singletons. Sequenced sample: peripheral blood. These TCRs come from a woman aged 18-30 years with acute or convalescent COVID-19.

This chain connects TRBV27 to TRBJ2-1, with a possible D match to TRBD2 (5 bases). CDR1 is MNHEY, CDR2 SMNVEV, per germline (reference sequence). Trimming removed 3 bases from V and 8 bases from J, with 11 bases in between. CDR3 size: 13 residues. DNA of the CDR3: TGTGCCAGCAGTTTGGGCCTCGGGGATGAGCAGTTCTTC. This codes for CASSLGLGDEQFF.

The V and J genes are TRBV6-5 and TRBJ2-7; 10 positions match TRBD1. The length of the CDR3 is 15 residues. V dropped 6 bases and J dropped 6; count of bases not matched to a gene: 11. Germline V gives CDR1 MNHEY, CDR2 SVGAGI. Here the CDR3 reads CASRFTGTGVSEQYF. In nucleotides, the CDR3 is TGTGCCAGCAGATTTACCGGGACAGGGGTCTCCGAGCAGTACTTC.

The chain recombines TRBV19 with TRBJ1-5; tentatively, D is TRBD1 (5 bases). This CDR3 has 14 amino acids. Germline CDR1 reads LNHDA; CDR2 reads SQIVND (reference sequence). Trimming stripped 1 base from V and 6 bases from J, with 10 bases between. The CDR3 bases are TGTGCCAGTAGTATAGGAAAGGGGTCTCAGCCCCAGCATTTT. Residues: CASSIGKGSQPQHF.

The chain has TRBV27 and TRBJ1-2; 8 bases are a match to TRBD1. The junction had 9 bases not matched to a gene; V was cut back by 1 base and J by 8 bases. This CDR3 has 15 amino acids. Germline V CDR1 and CDR2: MNHEY, SMNVEV (reference sequence). The CDR3 sequence is CASSLLGQATKGYTF. The CDR3 coding sequence is TGTGCCAGCAGTTTATTGGGACAGGCCACGAAGGGCTACACCTTC.

This clone was seen only once. J is TRBJ2-1 and V is TRBV18; 8 bases fit TRBD2. Germline CDR1 and CDR2: KGHSH and LQKENI. The junction had 16 bases not matched to a gene; V was cut back by 3 bases and J by 9 bases. This CDR3 spans 17 amino acids. In DNA form, the CDR3 reads TGTGCCAGCTCACCTCGTCCGGGACTAGAGTCGGTCGGTGAGCAGTTCTTC. Translation: CASSPRPGLESVGEQFF.